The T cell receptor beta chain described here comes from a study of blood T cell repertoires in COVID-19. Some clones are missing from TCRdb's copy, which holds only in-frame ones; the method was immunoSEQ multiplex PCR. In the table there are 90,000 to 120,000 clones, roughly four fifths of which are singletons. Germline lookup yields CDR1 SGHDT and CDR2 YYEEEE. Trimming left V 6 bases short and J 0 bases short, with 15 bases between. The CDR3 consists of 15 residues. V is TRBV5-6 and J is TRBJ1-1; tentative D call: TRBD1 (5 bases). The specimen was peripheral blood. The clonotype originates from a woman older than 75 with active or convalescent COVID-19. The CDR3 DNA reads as TGTGCCAGCATTCAGGGAGGGTTCATGAACACTGAAGCTTTCTTT. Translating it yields CASIQGGFMNTEAFF.